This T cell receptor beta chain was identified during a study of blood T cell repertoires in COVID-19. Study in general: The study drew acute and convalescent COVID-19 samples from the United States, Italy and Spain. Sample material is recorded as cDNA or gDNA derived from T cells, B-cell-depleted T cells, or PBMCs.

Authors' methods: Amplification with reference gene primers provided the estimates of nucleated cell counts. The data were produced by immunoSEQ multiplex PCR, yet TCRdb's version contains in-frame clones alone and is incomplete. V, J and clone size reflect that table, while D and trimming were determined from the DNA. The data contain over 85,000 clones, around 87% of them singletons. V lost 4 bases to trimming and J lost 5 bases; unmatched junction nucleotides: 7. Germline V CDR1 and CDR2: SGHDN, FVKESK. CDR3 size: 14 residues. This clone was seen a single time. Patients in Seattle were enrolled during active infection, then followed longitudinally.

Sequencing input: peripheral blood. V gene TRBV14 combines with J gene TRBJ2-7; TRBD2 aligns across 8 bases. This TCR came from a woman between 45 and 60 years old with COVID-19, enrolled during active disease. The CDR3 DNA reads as TGTGCCAGCAGCCTCCGGGGGGGCCTGGACGAGCAGTACTTC. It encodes CASSLRGGLDEQYF.